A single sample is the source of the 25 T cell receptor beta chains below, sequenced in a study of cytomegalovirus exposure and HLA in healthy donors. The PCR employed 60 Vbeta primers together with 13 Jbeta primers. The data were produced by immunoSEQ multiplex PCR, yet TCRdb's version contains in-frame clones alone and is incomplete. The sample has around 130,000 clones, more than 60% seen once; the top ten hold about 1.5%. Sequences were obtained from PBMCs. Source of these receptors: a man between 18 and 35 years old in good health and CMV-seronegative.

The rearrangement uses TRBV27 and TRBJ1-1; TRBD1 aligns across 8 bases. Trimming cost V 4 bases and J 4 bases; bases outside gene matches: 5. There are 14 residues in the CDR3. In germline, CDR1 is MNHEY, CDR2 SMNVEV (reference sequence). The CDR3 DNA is TGTGCCAGCAGTTGGAGTGGACAGGGCACTGAAGCTTTCTTT. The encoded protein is CASSWSGQGTEAFF.

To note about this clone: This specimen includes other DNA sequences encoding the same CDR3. Here the CDR3 reads CASSQQGSNQPQHF. DNA for the CDR3: TGCGCCAGCAGCCAACAGGGGAGCAATCAGCCCCAGCATTTT. V is TRBV4-1 and J is TRBJ1-5; possible D gene TRBD1, 6 bases. The V end lost 2 bases, the J end lost 1 base, and 6 bases lay between the germline ends. The CDR3 length is 14 residues. Looked up from germline, CDR1 is MGHRA and CDR2 is YSYEKL.

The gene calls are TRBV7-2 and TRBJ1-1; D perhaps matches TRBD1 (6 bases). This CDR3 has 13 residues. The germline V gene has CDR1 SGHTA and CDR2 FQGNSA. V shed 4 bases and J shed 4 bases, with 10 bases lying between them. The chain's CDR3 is CASSWYRATEAFF. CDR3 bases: TGTGCCAGCAGCTGGTACAGGGCCACTGAAGCTTTCTTT.

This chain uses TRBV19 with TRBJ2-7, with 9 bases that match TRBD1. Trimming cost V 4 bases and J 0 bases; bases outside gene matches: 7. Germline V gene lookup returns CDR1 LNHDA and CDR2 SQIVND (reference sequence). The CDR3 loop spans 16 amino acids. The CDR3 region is CASSTRQGGSSYEQYF. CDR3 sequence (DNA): TGTGCCAGTAGTACCAGACAGGGGGGCTCCTCCTACGAGCAGTACTTC.

The CDR3 sequence is CAWKGKKNIQYF. In DNA form, the CDR3 reads TGTGCCTGGAAGGGGAAAAAAAACATTCAGTACTTC. The J gene is TRBJ2-4, the V gene TRBV30, with TRBD1 as a possible D gene (5 bases). Germline CDR1 reads GTSNPN; CDR2 reads SVGIG (reference sequence). With 4 bases removed from V and 4 bases from J, the gap between germline ends came to 8 bases. CDR3 length: 12 amino acids.

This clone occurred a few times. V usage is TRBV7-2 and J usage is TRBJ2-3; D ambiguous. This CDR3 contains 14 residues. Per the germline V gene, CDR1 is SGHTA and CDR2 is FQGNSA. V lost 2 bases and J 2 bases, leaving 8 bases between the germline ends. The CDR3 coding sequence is TGTGCCAGCAGCTTAACTAAAAACACAGATACGCAGTATTTT. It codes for CASSLTKNTDTQYF.

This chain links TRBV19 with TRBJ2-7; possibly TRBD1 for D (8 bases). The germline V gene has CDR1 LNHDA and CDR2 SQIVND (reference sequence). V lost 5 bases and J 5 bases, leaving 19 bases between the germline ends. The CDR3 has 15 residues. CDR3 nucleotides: TGTGCCAGTAGTTTCCGACAGGGGACTAACAACGAGCAGTACTTC. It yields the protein CASSFRQGTNNEQYF.

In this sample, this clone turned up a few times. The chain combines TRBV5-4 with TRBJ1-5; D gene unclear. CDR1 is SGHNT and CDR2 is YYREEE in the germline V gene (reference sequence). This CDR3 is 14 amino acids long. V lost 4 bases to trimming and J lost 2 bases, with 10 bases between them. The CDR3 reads CASSPVPGNQPQHF. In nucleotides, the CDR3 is TGTGCCAGCAGCCCCGTGCCGGGCAATCAGCCCCAGCATTTT. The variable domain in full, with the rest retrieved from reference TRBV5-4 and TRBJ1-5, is ETGVTQSPTHLIKTRGQQVTLRCSSQSGHNTVSWYQQALGQGPQFIFQYYREEENGRGNFPPRFSGLQFPNYSSELNVNALELDDSALYLCASSPVPGNQPQHFGDGTRLSIL.

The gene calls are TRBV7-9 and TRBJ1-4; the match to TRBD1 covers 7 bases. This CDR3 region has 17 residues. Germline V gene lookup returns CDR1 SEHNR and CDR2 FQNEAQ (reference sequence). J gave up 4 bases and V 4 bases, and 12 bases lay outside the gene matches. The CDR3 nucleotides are TGTGCCAGCAGCTCCGGACAGGAGGGAGCAAGTAATGAAAAACTGTTTTTT. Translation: CASSSGQEGASNEKLFF.

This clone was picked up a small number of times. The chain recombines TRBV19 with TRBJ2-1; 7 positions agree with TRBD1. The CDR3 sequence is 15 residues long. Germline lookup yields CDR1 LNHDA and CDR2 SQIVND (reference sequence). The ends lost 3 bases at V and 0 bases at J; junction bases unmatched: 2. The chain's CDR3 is CASSIRDSSYNEQFF. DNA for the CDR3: TGTGCCAGTAGTATTCGGGACAGCTCCTACAATGAGCAGTTCTTC. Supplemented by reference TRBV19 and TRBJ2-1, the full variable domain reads DGGITQSPKYLFRKEGQNVTLSCEQNLNHDAMYWYRQDPGQGLRLIYYSQIVNDFQKGDIAEGYSVSREKKESFPLTVTSAQKNPTAFYLCASSIRDSSYNEQFFGPGTRLTVL.

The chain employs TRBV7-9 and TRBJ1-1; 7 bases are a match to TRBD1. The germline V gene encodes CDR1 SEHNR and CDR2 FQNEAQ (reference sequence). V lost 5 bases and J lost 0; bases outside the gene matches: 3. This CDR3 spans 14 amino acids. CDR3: CASSEGQLNTEAFF. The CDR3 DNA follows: TGTGCCAGCAGCGAGGGACAGCTGAACACTGAAGCTTTCTTT.

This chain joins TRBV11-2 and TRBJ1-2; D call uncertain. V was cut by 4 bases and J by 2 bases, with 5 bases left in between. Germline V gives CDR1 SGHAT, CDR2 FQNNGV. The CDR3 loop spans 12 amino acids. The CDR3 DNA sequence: TGTGCCAGCAGCTCTCAGAACTATGGCTACACCTTC. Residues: CASSSQNYGYTF.

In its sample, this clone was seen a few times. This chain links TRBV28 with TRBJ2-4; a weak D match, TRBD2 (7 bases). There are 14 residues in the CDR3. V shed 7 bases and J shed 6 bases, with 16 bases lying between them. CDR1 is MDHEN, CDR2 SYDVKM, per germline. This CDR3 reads CASKTSGGLNIQYF. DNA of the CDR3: TGTGCCAGCAAAACCTCGGGGGGCCTAAACATTCAGTACTTC.

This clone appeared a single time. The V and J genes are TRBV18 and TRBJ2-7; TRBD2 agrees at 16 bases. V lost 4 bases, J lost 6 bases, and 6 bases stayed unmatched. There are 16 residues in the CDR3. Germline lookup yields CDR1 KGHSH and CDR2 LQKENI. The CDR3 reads CASSLGLAGGDGEQYF. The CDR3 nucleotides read TGTGCCAGCTCACTGGGACTAGCGGGAGGGGATGGCGAGCAGTACTTC.

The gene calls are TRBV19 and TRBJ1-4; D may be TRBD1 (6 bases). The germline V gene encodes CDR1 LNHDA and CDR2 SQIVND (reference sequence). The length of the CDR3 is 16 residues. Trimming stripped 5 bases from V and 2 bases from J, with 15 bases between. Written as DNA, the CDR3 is TGTGCCAGTAGTTCGTGGCGAACAGGGACTAATGAAAAACTGTTTTTT. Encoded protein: CASSSWRTGTNEKLFF.

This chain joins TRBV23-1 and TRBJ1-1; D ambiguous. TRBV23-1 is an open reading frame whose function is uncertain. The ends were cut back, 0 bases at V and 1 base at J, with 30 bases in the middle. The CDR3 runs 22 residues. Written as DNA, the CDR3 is TGCGCCAGCAGTCAATCACTCTCCAAACTTGTTCAGTTCGGGAGGACGAACACTGAAGCTTTCTTT. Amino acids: CASSQSLSKLVQFGRTNTEAFF.

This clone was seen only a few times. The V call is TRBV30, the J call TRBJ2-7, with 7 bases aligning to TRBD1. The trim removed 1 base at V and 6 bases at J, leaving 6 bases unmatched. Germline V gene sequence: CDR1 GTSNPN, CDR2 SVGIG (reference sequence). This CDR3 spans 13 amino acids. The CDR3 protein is CAWSGRQGGEQYF. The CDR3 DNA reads TGTGCCTGGAGTGGAAGACAGGGTGGCGAGCAGTACTTC.

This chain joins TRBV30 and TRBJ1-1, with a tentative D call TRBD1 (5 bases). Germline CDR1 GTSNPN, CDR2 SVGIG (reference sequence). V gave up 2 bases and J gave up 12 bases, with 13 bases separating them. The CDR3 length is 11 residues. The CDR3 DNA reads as TGTGCCTGGAGTAAGGTTGACAGACCTTTCTTT. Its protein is CAWSKVDRPFF.

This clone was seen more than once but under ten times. The CDR3 DNA reads as TGTGCCAGCAGTTACTCGAGGACAGGTAATCAGCCCCAGCATTTT. Translated: CASSYSRTGNQPQHF. The chain has TRBV6-5 and TRBJ1-5; TRBD1 matches at 7 bases. The J segment lost 4 bases and the V segment lost 0 bases, leaving 3 bases of the junction unmatched. CDR1 is MNHEY and CDR2 is SVGAGI in the germline V gene. The CDR3 runs to 15 residues.

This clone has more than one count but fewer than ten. As DNA, the CDR3 is TGTGCCAGTAGTATAGGGACTCGGGCAAGCTACACCTTC. Translation gives CASSIGTRASYTF. The genes are TRBV19 and TRBJ1-2; D call uncertain. V lost 1 base to trimming and J lost 9 bases, with 12 bases between them. The CDR3 sequence is 13 residues long. Germline lookup yields CDR1 LNHDA and CDR2 SQIVND (reference sequence).

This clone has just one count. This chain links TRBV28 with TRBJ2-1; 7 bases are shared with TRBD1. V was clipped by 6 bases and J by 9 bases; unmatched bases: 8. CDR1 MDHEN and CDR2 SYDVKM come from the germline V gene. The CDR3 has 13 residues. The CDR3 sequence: CASSQGGPSEQFF. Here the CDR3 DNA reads TGTGCCAGCAGCCAAGGGGGCCCCAGTGAGCAGTTCTTC.

DNA for the CDR3: TGCGCCAGCAGCCAGGGAGGACGCTCTCTGAGGGGGGCCAACGTCCTGACTTTC. This gives the protein CASSQGGRSLRGANVLTF. The chain employs TRBV4-3 and TRBJ2-6, with D perhaps matching TRBD2 (6 bases). This CDR3 spans 18 amino acids. Germline CDR1 LGHNA, CDR2 YSLEER. Deletions cut 3 bases from V and 4 bases from J, with 19 bases between.

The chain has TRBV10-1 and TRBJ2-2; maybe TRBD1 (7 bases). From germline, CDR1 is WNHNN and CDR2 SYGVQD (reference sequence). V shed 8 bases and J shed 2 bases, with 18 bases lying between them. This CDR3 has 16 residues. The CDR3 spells CASGKGGTANTGELFF. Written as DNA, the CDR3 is TGCGCCAGCGGGAAAGGAGGGACAGCCAACACCGGGGAGCTGTTTTTT.

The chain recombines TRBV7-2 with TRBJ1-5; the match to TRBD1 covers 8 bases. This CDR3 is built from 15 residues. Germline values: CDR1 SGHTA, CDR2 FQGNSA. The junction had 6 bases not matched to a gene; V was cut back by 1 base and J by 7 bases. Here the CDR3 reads CASSLVPGGGQPQHF. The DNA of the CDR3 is TGTGCCAGCAGCTTAGTACCAGGGGGCGGACAGCCCCAGCATTTT.

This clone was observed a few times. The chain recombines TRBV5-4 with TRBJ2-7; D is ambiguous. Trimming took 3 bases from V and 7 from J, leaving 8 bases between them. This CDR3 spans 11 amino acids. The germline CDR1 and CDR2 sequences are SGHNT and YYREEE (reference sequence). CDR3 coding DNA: TGTGCCAGCAGCTCCGGTTCGGAGCAGTACTTC. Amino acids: CASSSGSEQYF.